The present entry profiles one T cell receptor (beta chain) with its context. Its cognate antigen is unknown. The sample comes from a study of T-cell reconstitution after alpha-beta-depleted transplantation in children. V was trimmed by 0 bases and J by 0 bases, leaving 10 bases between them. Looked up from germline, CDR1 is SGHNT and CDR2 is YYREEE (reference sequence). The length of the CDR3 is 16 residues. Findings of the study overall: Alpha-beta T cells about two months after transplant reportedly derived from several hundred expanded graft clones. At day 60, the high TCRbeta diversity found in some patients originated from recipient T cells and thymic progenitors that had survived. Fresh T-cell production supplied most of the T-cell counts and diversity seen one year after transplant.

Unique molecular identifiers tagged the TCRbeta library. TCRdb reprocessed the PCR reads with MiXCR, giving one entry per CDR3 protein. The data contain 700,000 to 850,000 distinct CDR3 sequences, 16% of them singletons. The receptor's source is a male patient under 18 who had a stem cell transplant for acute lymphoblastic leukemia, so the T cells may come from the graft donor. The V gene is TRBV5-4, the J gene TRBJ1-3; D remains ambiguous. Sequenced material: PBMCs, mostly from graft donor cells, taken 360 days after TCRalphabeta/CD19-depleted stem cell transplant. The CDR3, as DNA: TGTGCCAGCAGCTTGGGGCCCGACTACTCTGGAAACACCATATATTTT. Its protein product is CASSLGPDYSGNTIYF.